This T cell receptor beta chain was retrieved from a study of OX40 agonist ivuxolimab in advanced cancers. Study overall: Six ivuxolimab dose levels, 0.01 to 10 mg/kg, were given intravenously every 2 weeks. Participants, about 83% male, averaged roughly 60 years of age, ranging from roughly 20 to 80.

The repertoire was sequenced with immunoSEQ multiplex PCR; TCRdb's copy has only in-frame clones and lacks some. Counted here are 27,000 or so clones, around 85% occurring once; the ten biggest clones make up 35% to 50%. This CDR3 contains 15 residues. The V gene's germline CDR1 is MGHRA and CDR2 YSYEKL. Losses at the gene ends were 2 bases for V and 7 bases for J; bases not matched to a gene: 6. V usage is TRBV4-1 and J usage is TRBJ2-7; 12 bases align to TRBD1. The sample was CD4+ or CD8+ T cells sorted from blood, taken in a trial of the OX40 agonist ivuxolimab. This TCR was sampled from an adult with an advanced solid tumor such as melanoma, head and neck, liver or kidney cancer. The DNA of the CDR3 is TGCGCCAGCAGCCAAATGGGACAGGGGGCTTCGGAGCAGTACTTC. Translating it yields CASSQMGQGASEQYF.